What follows is one T cell receptor (beta chain) and its context. Its antigen is unknown. Clones were sequenced by immunoSEQ multiplex PCR, and TCRdb holds only the in-frame ones, with some missing. Of some 240,000 clones in the sample, 50% to 75% were seen once. The sample is drawn from a study of shared clonotypes between healthy human individuals. Findings and caveats of the study: Generally, naive subsets (rather than memory subsets) showed larger estimated richness.

V lost 4 bases and J lost 10, with 23 bases in between. The germline V gene encodes CDR1 SGHVS and CDR2 FQNEAQ. This CDR3 is built from 16 residues. The receptor was isolated from a man aged 30 to 45 in good health. This rearrangement joins TRBV7-8 to TRBJ2-1; perhaps TRBD2 as D (5 bases). The material sequenced was memory CD4+ T cells sorted from blood. Indicated subset: CD45RA-negative fraction. The CDR3 region is CASSSHGVGRRGEQFF. In DNA form, the CDR3 reads TGTGCCAGCAGCTCCCACGGGGTTGGCCGTAGAGGGGAGCAGTTCTTC.